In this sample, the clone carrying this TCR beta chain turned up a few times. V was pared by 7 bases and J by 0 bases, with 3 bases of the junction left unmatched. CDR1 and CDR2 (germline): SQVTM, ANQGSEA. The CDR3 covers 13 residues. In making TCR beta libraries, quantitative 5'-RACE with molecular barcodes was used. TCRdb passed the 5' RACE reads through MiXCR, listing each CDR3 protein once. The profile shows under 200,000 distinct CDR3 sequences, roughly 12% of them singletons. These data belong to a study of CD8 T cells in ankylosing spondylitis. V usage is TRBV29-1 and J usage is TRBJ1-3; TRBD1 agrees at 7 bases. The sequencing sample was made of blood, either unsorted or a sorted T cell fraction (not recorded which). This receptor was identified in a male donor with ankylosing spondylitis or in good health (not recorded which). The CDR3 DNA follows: TGCAGCGGACAGGGTTACTCTGGAAACACCATATATTTT. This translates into CSGQGYSGNTIYF.